The clone carrying this T cell receptor (beta chain) was recorded a few times. No antigen is known for it. The identical CDR3 is also encoded by other nucleotide sequences in the sample. The CDR3 covers 11 residues. Deletions cut 3 bases from V and 4 bases from J, with 7 bases between. The germline V gene has CDR1 DFQATT and CDR2 SNEGSKA (reference sequence). These data come from a study of beta chain features in type 1 diabetes. Expressed TCRB transcripts were sequenced, since all the RNA that had been isolated was reverse transcribed. Sequenced by immunoSEQ multiplex PCR; TCRdb stores in-frame clones only, minus some. The table lists under 900,000 clones, roughly 15% of them singletons, with around 0.02% in the top ten. Overall study findings and caveats: Shorter TCRB CDR3s, moderately but significantly so, were found in Type 1 diabetes patients in all four CD4+ subsets. A PCR bias possibly favoring shorter templates would apply equally to patients and controls.

CD4+ naive, central memory, regulatory and stem cell-like memory cells were sorted via CD45RO/CCR7/CD25/CD127/CD95/CD27. The rearrangement links TRBV20-1 to TRBJ2-7, with no clear D. Sequenced material: naive CD4+ T cells from blood. The sequence derives from a woman between 18 and 29 years old in good health. CDR3 nucleotide sequence: TGCAGTGCTAGGAGTGGTTACGAGCAGTACTTC. Its protein is CSARSGYEQYF.